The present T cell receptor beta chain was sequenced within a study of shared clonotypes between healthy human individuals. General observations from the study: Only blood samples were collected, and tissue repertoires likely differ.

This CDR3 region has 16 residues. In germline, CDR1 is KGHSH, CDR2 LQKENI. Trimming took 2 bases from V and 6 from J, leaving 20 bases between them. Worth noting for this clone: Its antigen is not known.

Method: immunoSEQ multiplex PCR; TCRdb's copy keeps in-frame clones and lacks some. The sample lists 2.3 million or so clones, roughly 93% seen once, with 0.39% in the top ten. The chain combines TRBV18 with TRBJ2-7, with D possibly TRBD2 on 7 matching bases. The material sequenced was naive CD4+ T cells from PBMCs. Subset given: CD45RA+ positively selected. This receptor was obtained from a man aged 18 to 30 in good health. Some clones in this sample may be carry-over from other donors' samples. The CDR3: CASSPGGGAPQGEQYF. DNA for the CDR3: TGTGCCAGCTCACCAGGGGGGGGCGCTCCGCAAGGCGAGCAGTACTTC. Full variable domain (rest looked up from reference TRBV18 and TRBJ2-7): NAGVMQNPRHLVRRRGQEARLRCSPMKGHSHVYWYRQLPEEGLKFMVYLQKENIIDESGMPKERFSAEFPKEGPSILRIQQVVRGDSAAYFCASSPGGGAPQGEQYFGPGTRLTVT.